The present T cell receptor beta chain was sequenced within a study of CD8+CD57+ T cells in acquired aplastic anemia. Whole-study context: Sorting CD4+ and CD8+ cells gave DNA averaging 3.2 ug.

Investigators profiled TCR beta VDJ and CDR3 from genomic DNA template. TCRdb re-called the reads through MiXCR, storing one row per CDR3 protein. The table shows under 350,000 distinct CDR3 sequences, with approximately 58% occurring only once. V shed 3 bases and J 5 bases; nucleotides not matched to a gene: 10. The length of the CDR3 is 15 residues. Germline lookup yields CDR1 SNHLY and CDR2 FYNNEI. Patients chosen for sequencing had CD8+CD57+ cells that had expanded, as shown by flow cytometry. The blood sampling took place in patients who had so far received no therapy. The sequence derives from a human donor with aplastic anemia. The sequencing input was sorted CD4+, CD8+, or CD8+CD57+ T cells (not recorded which) from PBMCs. V usage is TRBV2 and J usage is TRBJ2-7, with 7 bases matching TRBD2. CDR3 coding DNA: TGTGCCAGCAGTGACCCAGCGGGGAAGGGTAACGAGCAGTACTTC. Translated: CASSDPAGKGNEQYF.